Listed below are T cell receptor beta chains from one sample, sequenced in a study of cytomegalovirus exposure and HLA in healthy donors. Profiling relied on immunoSEQ multiplex PCR, and the TCRdb table lists in-frame clones only, not all of them. The sample carries 150,000 to 200,000 clones, around nine tenths recorded once. The sequenced sample was PBMCs. The receptor source for this set is a woman in her late teens or twenties in good health and CMV-seronegative. CDR3s include the opening cysteine and the closing phenylalanine or tryptophan. Each record gives: J gene, D gene, V gene, clone size, CDR3 protein, CDR3 DNA. A D gene is named only where the DNA matches it firmly. Size values are once, few and many counts, or a class for expanded clones, and some rows have none.

TRBJ2-6,-,TRBV4-1,once,CASTPRGTGANVLTF,TGCGCCAGCACCCCTCGGGGGACTGGGGCCAACGTCCTGACTTTC
TRBJ2-7,TRBD1,TRBV13,-,CASSLPGQGGEQYF,TGTGCCAGCAGCCTACCGGGACAGGGGGGCGAGCAGTACTTC
TRBJ1-2,-,TRBV28,-,CASSLNSGATNYGYTF,TGTGCCAGCAGTTTAAACAGCGGGGCTACTAACTATGGCTACACCTTC
TRBJ1-2,-,TRBV28,-,CASSLGGAYGYTF,TGTGCCAGCAGTCTAGGGGGGGCCTATGGCTACACCTTC
TRBJ2-7,-,TRBV11-2,once,CASSPDLREQYF,TGTGCCAGCAGCCCTGATCTGCGCGAGCAGTACTTC
TRBJ2-5,-,TRBV6-5,once,CASSAFPMETQYF,TGTGCCAGCAGTGCGTTCCCCATGGAGACCCAGTACTTC
TRBJ2-3,-,TRBV27,-,CASSLYRGTTDTQYF,TGTGCCAGCAGTTTATATCGGGGGACCACAGATACGCAGTATTTT
TRBJ2-1,-,TRBV7-9,-,CSSSPPGNEQFF,TGTTCCAGCAGCCCTCCGGGTAATGAGCAGTTCTTC
TRBJ2-1,TRBD2,TRBV28,once,CASSSSGGAYNEQFF,TGTGCCAGCAGCTCCAGCGGGGGGGCCTACAATGAGCAGTTCTTC
TRBJ2-1,TRBD2,TRBV25-1,few,CASSLWTSGSYNEQFF,TGTGCCAGCAGCCTTTGGACTAGCGGGTCTTACAATGAGCAGTTCTTC
TRBJ1-1,-,TRBV4-1,-,CASSQVGRNTEAFF,TGCGCCAGCAGCCAAGTGGGGAGAAACACTGAAGCTTTCTTT
TRBJ2-1,-,TRBV29-1,few,CSAEGLSYNEQFF,TGCAGCGCAGAGGGCCTCTCCTACAATGAGCAGTTCTTC
TRBJ2-5,TRBD2,TRBV5-4,-,CASSLGAGGRETQYF,TGTGCCAGCAGCTTGGGGGCGGGGGGGCGGGAGACCCAGTACTTC
TRBJ2-1,TRBD1,TRBV2,-,CASSEAGQGHNEQFF,TGTGCCAGCAGTGAAGCGGGACAGGGTCACAATGAGCAGTTCTTC
TRBJ2-7,-,TRBV21-1,-,CARRASSYEQYF,TGTGCTCGGCGGGCAAGCTCCTACGAGCAGTACTTC
TRBJ1-5,-,TRBV4-3,once,CASSQSRVLQPQHF,TGCGCCAGCAGCCAATCACGGGTGCTTCAGCCCCAGCATTTT